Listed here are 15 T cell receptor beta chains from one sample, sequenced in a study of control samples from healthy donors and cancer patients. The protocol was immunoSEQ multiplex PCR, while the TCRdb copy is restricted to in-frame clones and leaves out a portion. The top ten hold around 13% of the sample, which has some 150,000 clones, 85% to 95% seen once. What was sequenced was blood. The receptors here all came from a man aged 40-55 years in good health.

CDR3 residues: CASSLTAGGSNEQFF. The CDR3 nucleotides read TGCGCCAGCAGCTTGACAGCGGGAGGGTCCAATGAGCAGTTCTTC. The chain couples TRBV5-1 to TRBJ2-1, with TRBD2 identical over 10 bases. This CDR3 region has 15 residues. The V and J ends lost 1 base and 6 bases, in that order; junction bases with no gene match: 4. Germline CDR1 is SGHRS and CDR2 is YFSETQ. Together with reference TRBV5-1 and TRBJ2-1, the CDR3 gives the full variable domain: KAGVTQTPRYLIKTRGQQVTLSCSPISGHRSVSWYQQTPGQGLQFLFEYFSETQRNKGNFPGRFSGRQFSNSRSEMNVSTLELGDSALYLCASSLTAGGSNEQFFGPGTRLTVL.

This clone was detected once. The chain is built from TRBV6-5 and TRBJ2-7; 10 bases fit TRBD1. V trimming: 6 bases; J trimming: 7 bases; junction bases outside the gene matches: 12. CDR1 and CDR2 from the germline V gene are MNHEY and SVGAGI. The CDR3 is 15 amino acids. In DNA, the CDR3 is TGTGCCAGCAGGTTTGCCGGGACAGGGGCACAAGAGCAGTACTTC. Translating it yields CASRFAGTGAQEQYF.

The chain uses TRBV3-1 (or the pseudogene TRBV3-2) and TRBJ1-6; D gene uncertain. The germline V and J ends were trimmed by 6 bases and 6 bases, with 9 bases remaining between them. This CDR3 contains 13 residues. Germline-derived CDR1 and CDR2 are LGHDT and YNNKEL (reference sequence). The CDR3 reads CASRGSSNSPLHF. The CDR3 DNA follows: TGTGCCAGCAGAGGGAGTAGTAATTCACCCCTCCACTTT.

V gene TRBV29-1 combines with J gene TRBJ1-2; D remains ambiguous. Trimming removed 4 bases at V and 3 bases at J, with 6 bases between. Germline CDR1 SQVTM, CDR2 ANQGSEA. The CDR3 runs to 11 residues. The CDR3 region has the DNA TGCAGCGTTGGGAAGTACTATGGCTACACCTTC. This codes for CSVGKYYGYTF.

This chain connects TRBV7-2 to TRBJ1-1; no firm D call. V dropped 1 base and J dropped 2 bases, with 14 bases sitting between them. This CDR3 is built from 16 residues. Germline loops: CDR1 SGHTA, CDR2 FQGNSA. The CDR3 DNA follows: TGTGCCAGCAGCTTAGGCTTGGACTGGGGTAACACTGAAGCTTTCTTT. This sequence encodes CASSLGLDWGNTEAFF.

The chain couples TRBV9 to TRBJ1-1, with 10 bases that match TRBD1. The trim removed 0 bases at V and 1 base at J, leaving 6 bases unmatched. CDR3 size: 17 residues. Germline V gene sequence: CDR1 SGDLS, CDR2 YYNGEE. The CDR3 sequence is CASSVVPDRGSNTEAFF. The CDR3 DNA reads TGTGCCAGCAGCGTAGTGCCGGACAGGGGGTCGAACACTGAAGCTTTCTTT.

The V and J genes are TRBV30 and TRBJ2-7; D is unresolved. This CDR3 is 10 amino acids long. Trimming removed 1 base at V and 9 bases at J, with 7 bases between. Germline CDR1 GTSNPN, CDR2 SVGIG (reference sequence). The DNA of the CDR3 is TGTGCCTGGAGTGGGGCACTGCAGTACTTC. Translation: CAWSGALQYF. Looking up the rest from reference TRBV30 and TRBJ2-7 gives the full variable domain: SQTIHQWPATLVQPVGSPLSLECTVEGTSNPNLYWYRQAAGRGLQLLFYSVGIGQISSEVPQNLSASRPQDRQFILSSKKLLLSDSGFYLCAWSGALQYFGPGTRLTVT.

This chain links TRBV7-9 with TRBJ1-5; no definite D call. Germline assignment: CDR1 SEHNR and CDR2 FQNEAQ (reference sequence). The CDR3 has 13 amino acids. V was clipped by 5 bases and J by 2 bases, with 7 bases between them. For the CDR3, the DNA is TGTGCCAGCAGCGTTGACGGCAATCAGCCCCAGCATTTT. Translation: CASSVDGNQPQHF.

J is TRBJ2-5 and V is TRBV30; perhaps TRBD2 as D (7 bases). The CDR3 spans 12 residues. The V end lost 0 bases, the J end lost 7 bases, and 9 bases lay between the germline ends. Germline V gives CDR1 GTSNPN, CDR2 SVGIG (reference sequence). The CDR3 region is CAWSVGGATQYF. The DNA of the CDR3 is TGTGCCTGGAGTGTTGGGGGGGCGACCCAGTACTTC. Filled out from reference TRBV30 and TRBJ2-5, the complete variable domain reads SQTIHQWPATLVQPVGSPLSLECTVEGTSNPNLYWYRQAAGRGLQLLFYSVGIGQISSEVPQNLSASRPQDRQFILSSKKLLLSDSGFYLCAWSVGGATQYFGPGTRLLVL.

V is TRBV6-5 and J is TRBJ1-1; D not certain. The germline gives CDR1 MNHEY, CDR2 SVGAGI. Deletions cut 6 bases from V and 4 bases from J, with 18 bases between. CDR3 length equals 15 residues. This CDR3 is CASRLYGYESTEAFF. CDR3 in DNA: TGTGCCAGCAGACTCTACGGGTATGAAAGCACTGAAGCTTTCTTT.

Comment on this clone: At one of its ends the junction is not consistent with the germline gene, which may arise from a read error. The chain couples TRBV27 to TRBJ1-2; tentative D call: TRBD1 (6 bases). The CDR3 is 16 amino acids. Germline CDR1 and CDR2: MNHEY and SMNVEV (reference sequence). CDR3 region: CASRFVAGQLSYGYTF. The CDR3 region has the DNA TGTGCCAGCCGTTTTGTAGCGGGACAACTCTCCTATGGCTACACCTTC.

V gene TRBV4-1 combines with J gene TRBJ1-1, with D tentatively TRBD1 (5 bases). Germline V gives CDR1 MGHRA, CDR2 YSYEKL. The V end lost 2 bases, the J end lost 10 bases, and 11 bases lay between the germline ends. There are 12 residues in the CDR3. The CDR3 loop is CASSQIGGTAFF. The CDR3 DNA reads TGCGCCAGCAGCCAAATAGGCGGGACAGCTTTCTTT.

CDR3 amino acids: CASSLGAGANTGELFF. CDR3 DNA: TGCGCCAGCAGCTTGGGAGCCGGCGCGAACACCGGGGAGCTGTTTTTT. This chain connects TRBV5-1 to TRBJ2-2; D not resolved. CDR1 is SGHRS and CDR2 is YFSETQ in the germline V gene. Deletions cut 0 bases from V and 0 bases from J, with 9 bases between. The CDR3 sequence is 16 residues long.

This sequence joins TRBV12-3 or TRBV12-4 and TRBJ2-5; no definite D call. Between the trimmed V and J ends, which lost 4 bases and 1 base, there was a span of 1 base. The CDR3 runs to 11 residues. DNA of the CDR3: TGTGCCAGCAGTTCCCAAGAGACCCAGTACTTC. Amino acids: CASSSQETQYF.

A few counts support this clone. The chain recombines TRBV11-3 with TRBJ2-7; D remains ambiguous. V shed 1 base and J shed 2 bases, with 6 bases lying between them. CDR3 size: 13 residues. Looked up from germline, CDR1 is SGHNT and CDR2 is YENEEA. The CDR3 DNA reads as TGTGCCAGCAGCTTAGGAGAGGCCTACGAGCAGTACTTC. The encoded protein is CASSLGEAYEQYF.